This T cell receptor (beta chain) was identified in a study of human T cells and chemical hapten exposure. One entry per CDR3 protein, called by TCRdb with MiXCR from the RACE reads. Here the sample spans about 110,000 distinct CDR3 sequences, roughly a tenth being singletons. This sample's time point: patch test 2, 6 weeks after DPC sensitization. Treatment of the sample: therapeutic diphenylcyclopropenone sensitization with weekly scalp DPC. The study extracted total RNA from unfractionated whole blood. Comments on this clonotype: Its antigen remains unknown.

The germline CDR1 and CDR2 sequences are GTSNPN and SVGIG (reference sequence). CDR3 length: 15 residues. V was trimmed by 3 bases and J by 2 bases, leaving 14 bases between them. Study results and caveats: Patch test score rose with PT1 expanded TCRs, significant at 8, 16, 32, not 4.

This specimen was whole blood, taken in connection with sensitization to the hapten diphenylcyclopropenone (DPC). The genes are TRBV30 and TRBJ1-5; D remains ambiguous. This TCR was sampled from a woman aged 40-49 years with alopecia areata. Some clones in this sample may be carry-over from other donors' samples. The CDR3 nucleotides are TGTGCCTGGAGATCGGGTAGAGGTGGCAATCAGCCCCAGCATTTT. Amino acids: CAWRSGRGGNQPQHF.